These 10 T cell receptor beta chains were sequenced from one sample in a study of blood T cell repertoires in COVID-19. Assay: immunoSEQ multiplex PCR; the TCRdb copy retains only in-frame clones and omits some. The table includes just under 150,000 clones, roughly 87% detected once. The sequenced sample was peripheral blood. All receptors derive from a human donor in a cohort sampled during active COVID-19.

The chain links TRBV9 to TRBJ2-7; 8 bases match TRBD1. After removal of 0 bases from V and 5 bases from J, the junction contained 4 bases not matched to a gene. The CDR3 is 14 amino acids. CDR1 is SGDLS and CDR2 is YYNGEE in the germline V gene. CDR3: CASSVGTGRHEQYF. CDR3 in DNA: TGTGCCAGCAGCGTAGGGACAGGGAGGCACGAGCAGTACTTC.

The CDR3 here is CASSKITGTEQYF. The CDR3 nucleotides are TGTGCCAGCAGCAAAATTACAGGCACCGAGCAGTACTTC. This chain connects TRBV6-6 to TRBJ2-7, with D tentatively TRBD1 (5 bases). Trimming pared 6 bases from V and 6 bases from J, leaving 15 bases between. CDR1 and CDR2 (germline): MNHNY, SVGAGI (reference sequence). The CDR3 runs 13 residues.

J is TRBJ1-6 and V is TRBV3-1 (or the pseudogene TRBV3-2); D remains unclear. The CDR3 covers 13 residues. Germline assignment: CDR1 LGHDT and CDR2 YNNKEL (reference sequence). Trimming pared 4 bases from V and 7 bases from J, leaving 8 bases between. CDR3 residues: CASSPNRNSPLHF. The CDR3, as DNA: TGTGCCAGCAGCCCTAATCGGAATTCACCCCTCCACTTT.

This rearrangement joins TRBV12-5 to TRBJ2-7, with 10 bases identical to TRBD1. CDR3 size: 16 residues. Trimming cost V 9 bases and J 1 base; bases outside gene matches: 12. CDR1 LGHNT and CDR2 FRNRAP come from the germline V gene. CDR3 DNA sequence: TGTGCTAGCGGTGCCTCAAAGGGACAGGGGTCCTACGAGCAGTACTTC. Residues: CASGASKGQGSYEQYF.

The chain recombines TRBV10-2 with TRBJ2-2, with 7 positions matching TRBD2. With 7 bases clipped from V and 3 bases from J, the junction kept 2 bases outside the gene matches. The CDR3 is 13 residues long. CDR1 and CDR2 (germline): WSHSY, SAAADI. In DNA form, the CDR3 reads TGCGCCAGCACAGGACTAGACACCGGGGAGCTGTTTTTT. Its protein product is CASTGLDTGELFF.

J is TRBJ2-3 and V is TRBV19, with 8 bases fitting TRBD2. CDR1 and CDR2 from the germline V gene are LNHDA and SQIVND (reference sequence). The CDR3 is made up of 15 amino acids. The J segment lost 2 bases and the V segment lost 5 bases, leaving 6 bases of the junction unmatched. The CDR3 reads CASSASGSHTDTQYF. In DNA, the CDR3 is TGTGCCAGTAGTGCTAGCGGGTCACACACAGATACGCAGTATTTT.

The CDR3 region has the DNA TGTGCCAGCAGCTTCACTCAGGGGAGCAATCAGCCCCAGCATTTT. Translation gives CASSFTQGSNQPQHF. The chain combines TRBV5-6 with TRBJ1-5, with D perhaps matching TRBD1 (6 bases). Per germline, CDR1 SGHDT and CDR2 YYEEEE. V shed 2 bases and J shed 1 base, with 10 bases lying between them. The CDR3 is 15 residues long.

This clone was observed a single time. In nucleotides, the CDR3 is TGTGCCAGCAGCCAAGGCGAATCACGTTCGGCCCAGTACTTC. Translation: CASSQGESRSAQYF. This chain uses TRBV3-1 (or the pseudogene TRBV3-2) with TRBJ2-5; no clear D. Trimming removed 1 base from V and 9 bases from J, with 15 bases in between. Germline assignment: CDR1 LGHDT and CDR2 YNNKEL (reference sequence). This CDR3 has 14 amino acids.

CDR3 DNA sequence: TGTGCCAGCAGCCCGGGTAACACTGAAGCTTTCTTT. Amino acids: CASSPGNTEAFF. The chain uses TRBV5-6 and TRBJ1-1; the D is unclear. The CDR3 is made up of 12 amino acids. V shed 4 bases and J shed 2 bases, with 6 bases lying between them. The germline CDR1 and CDR2 sequences are SGHDT and YYEEEE.

Comments on this clone: The same CDR3 arises from other DNA sequences in this sample as well. The J gene is TRBJ2-7, the V gene TRBV2, with TRBD1 matching 8 bases. The germline V gene has CDR1 SNHLY and CDR2 FYNNEI. V shed 2 bases, J shed 0 bases, and the junction held 6 bases outside the gene matches. CDR3 size: 16 residues. The CDR3 region is CASSEPRDRNSYEQYF. The CDR3 region has the DNA TGTGCCAGCAGTGAACCCAGGGACAGGAACTCCTACGAGCAGTACTTC.